This T cell receptor beta chain appears in the sequencing data of a study of cytomegalovirus exposure and HLA in healthy donors. Note on this clone: Its specificity is unknown.

It was with 60 Vbeta and 13 Jbeta primers that the PCR ran. Sequencing used immunoSEQ multiplex PCR; TCRdb keeps in-frame clones, though not all of them. The sample carries 130,000 to 150,000 clones, 65% to 80% recorded once. The CDR3 consists of 15 residues. CDR1 and CDR2 from the germline V gene are SGHVS and FQNEAQ. J gave up 9 bases and V 1 base, and 4 bases lay outside the gene matches. Study results and caveats: Reports described diagnosis of cytomegalovirus status by the classifier as highly specific and sensitive. Associated with HLA alleles at 0.05 false discovery rate in a later analysis were about 17,000 TCR beta sequences.

Sequenced input: PBMCs. V gene TRBV7-8 combines with J gene TRBJ1-6, with 9 positions matching TRBD1. The TCR was taken from a woman aged 45-65 years in good health and CMV-seropositive. DNA for the CDR3: TGTGCCAGCAGCTTAGGCCCGGGACAGGGTTCACCCCTCCACTTT. The encoded protein is CASSLGPGQGSPLHF.